The entry below describes one T cell receptor beta chain. The antigen is unknown. The sample has other DNA sequences that encode this CDR3 too. It was with 60 Vbeta and 13 Jbeta primers that the PCR ran. TCRdb keeps only in-frame clones here, not all; method: immunoSEQ multiplex PCR. The sample records about 98,000 clones, 75% to 85% being singletons. The data belong to a study of cytomegalovirus exposure and HLA in healthy donors. Overall study findings and caveats: In an earlier analysis, most TCR beta V segments were productive about 90% or about 30% of the time.

The CDR3 has 17 amino acids. The V gene's germline CDR1 is MNHNS and CDR2 SASEGT. The ends were cut back, 3 bases at V and 0 bases at J, with 12 bases in the middle. The specimen was PBMCs. This TCR came from a man aged 18 to 29 in good health and CMV-seropositive. This sequence joins TRBV6-1 and TRBJ1-6, with D possibly TRBD1 on 5 matching bases. CDR3 region: CASSEVGGSSYNSPLHF. The DNA of the CDR3 is TGTGCCAGCAGTGAGGTCGGGGGTAGCTCCTATAATTCACCCCTCCACTTT.